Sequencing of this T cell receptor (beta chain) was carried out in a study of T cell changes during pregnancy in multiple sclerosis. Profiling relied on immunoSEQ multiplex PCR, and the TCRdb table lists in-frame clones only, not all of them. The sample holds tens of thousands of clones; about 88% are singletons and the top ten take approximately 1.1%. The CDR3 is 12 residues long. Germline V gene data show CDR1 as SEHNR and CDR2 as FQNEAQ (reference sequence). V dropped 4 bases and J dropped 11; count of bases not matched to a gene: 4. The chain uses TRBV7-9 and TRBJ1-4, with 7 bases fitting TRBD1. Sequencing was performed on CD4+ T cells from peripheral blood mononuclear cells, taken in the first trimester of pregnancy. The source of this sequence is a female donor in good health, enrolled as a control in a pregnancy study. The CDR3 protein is CASSWGQPKLFF. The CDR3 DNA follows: TGTGCCAGCAGCTGGGGACAGCCTAAACTGTTTTTT.